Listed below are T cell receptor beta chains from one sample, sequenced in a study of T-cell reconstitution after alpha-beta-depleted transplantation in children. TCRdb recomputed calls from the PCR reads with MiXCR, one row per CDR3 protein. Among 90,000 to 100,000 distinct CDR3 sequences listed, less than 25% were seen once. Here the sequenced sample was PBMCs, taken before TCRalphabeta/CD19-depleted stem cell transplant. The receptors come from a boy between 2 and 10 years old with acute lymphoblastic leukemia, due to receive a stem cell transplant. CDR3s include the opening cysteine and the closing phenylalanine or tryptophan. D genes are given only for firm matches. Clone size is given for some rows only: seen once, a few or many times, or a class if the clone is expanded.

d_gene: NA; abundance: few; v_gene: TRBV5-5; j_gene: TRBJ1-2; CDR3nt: TGTGCCAGCAGCCAGGACGGCCCCTATGGCTACACCTTC; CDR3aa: CASSQDGPYGYTF
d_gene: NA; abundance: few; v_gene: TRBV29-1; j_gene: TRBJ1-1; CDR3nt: TGCAGCGTCGATTGGGGGCGGGAGACCACTGAAGCTTTCTTT; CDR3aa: CSVDWGRETTEAFF
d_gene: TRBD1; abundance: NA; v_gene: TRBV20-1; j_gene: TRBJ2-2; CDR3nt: TGCAGTGCTAGAGATTGGGCAGACAGGGCGGGCGGGGAGCTGTTTTTT; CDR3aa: CSARDWADRAGGELFF
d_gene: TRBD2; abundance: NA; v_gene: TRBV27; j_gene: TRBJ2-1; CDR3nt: TGTGCCAGCACCCTTGAGGGCCTAGCGGGAGGCAATGAGCAGTTCTTC; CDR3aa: CASTLEGLAGGNEQFF
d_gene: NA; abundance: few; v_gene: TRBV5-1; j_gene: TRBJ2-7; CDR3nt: TGCGCCAGCAGCTTGGAGCCCTACGAGCAGTACTTC; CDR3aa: CASSLEPYEQYF
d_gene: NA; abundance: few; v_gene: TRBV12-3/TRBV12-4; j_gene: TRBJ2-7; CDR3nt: TGTGCCAGCAGTCCCGCCCAGGAAAACGAGCAGTACTTC; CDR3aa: CASSPAQENEQYF
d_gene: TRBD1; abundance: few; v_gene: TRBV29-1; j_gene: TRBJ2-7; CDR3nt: TGCAGCGGGGGACAGGGGGTCTCGTACGAGCAGTACTTC; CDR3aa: CSGGQGVSYEQYF
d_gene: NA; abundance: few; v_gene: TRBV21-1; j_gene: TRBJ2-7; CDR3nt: TGTGCCAGCAGCCCCTGGGACCGAGACAGGGTACGGCCCTACGAGCAGTACTTC; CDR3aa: CASSPWDRDRVRPYEQYF
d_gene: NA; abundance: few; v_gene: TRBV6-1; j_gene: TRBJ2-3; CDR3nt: TGTGCCAGCAGCCGAAGCGGAGCAACTAGGGGAGATACGCAGTATTTT; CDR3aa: CASSRSGATRGDTQYF
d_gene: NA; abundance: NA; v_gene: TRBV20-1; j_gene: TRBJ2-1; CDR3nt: TGCAGTGCTAGAGCATTAAAGGGAGTATCCTACAATGAGCAGTTCTTC; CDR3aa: CSARALKGVSYNEQFF
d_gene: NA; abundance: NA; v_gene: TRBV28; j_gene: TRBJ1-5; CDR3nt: TGTGCCAGCAGTTTATATGGCAATCAGCCCCAGCATTTT; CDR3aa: CASSLYGNQPQHF
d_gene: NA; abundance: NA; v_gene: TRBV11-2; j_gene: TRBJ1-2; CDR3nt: TGTGCCAGCAGCTTAACCGGGCAGATCTTATATGGCTACACCTTC; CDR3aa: CASSLTGQILYGYTF
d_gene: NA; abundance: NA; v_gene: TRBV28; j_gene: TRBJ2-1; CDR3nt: TGTGCCAGCAGTTTGGGGGGGCCCTACAATGAGCAGTTCTTC; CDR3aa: CASSLGGPYNEQFF
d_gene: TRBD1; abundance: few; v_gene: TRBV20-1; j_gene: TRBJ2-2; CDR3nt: TGCAGTGCTAGAGACAACCTACAGGGGGGTATAGGCACCGGGGAGCTGTTTTTT; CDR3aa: CSARDNLQGGIGTGELFF
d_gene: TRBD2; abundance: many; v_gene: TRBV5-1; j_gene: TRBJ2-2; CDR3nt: TGCGCCAGTGGCCCCCCCGGGACTAGCGGGACCGGGGAGCTGTTTTTT; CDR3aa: CASGPPGTSGTGELFF
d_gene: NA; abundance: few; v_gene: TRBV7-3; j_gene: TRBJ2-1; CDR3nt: TGTGCCAGCAGCGCCGGCCTGGGGCCCATAGATGAGCAGTTCTTC; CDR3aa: CASSAGLGPIDEQFF
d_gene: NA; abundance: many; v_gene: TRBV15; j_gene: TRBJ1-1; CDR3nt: TGTGCCACCAGCAGAGGTCAGGGACTTAACACTGAAGCTTTCTTT; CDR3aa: CATSRGQGLNTEAFF
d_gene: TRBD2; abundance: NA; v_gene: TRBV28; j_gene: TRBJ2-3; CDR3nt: TGTGCCAGCAGCTTCCTAGCGGAGGGCGCGCAGTATTTT; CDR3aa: CASSFLAEGAQYF
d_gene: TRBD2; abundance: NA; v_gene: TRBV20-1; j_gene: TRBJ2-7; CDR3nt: TGCAGTGCATCAGCGGGAGGTCACTCCTACGAGCAGTACTTC; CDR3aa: CSASAGGHSYEQYF
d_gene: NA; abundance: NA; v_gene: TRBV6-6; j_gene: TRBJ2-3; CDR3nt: TGTGCCAGCAGGGGCAAGCGAGAAGATACGCAGTATTTT; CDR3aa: CASRGKREDTQYF
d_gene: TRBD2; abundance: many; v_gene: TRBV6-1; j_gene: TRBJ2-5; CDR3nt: TGTGCCAGCACCCGGACTAGCCTAAAAGAGACCCAGTACTTC; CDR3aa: CASTRTSLKETQYF
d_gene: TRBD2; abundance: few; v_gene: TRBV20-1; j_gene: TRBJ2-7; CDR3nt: TGCAGTGCCGACGGGACTAGCGGGAGGGGATACGAGCAGTACTTC; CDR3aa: CSADGTSGRGYEQYF
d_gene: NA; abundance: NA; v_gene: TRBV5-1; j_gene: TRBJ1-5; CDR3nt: TGCGCCAGCATCTTGGCCGGAGATCAGCCCCAGCATTTT; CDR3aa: CASILAGDQPQHF
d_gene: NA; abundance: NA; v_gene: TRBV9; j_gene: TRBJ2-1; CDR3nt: TGTGCCAGCAGCCCCCAGGGAAGCTCCTACAATGAGCAGTTCTTC; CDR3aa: CASSPQGSSYNEQFF
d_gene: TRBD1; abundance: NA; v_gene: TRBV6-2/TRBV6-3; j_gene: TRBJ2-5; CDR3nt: TGTGCCAGCAGCATGCCCCAGGGGGCGAGTGAGACCCAGTACTTC; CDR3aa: CASSMPQGASETQYF
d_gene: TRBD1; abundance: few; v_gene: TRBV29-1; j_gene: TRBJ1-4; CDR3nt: TGCAGCGCGACCGAGACAGGGTCAAATGAAAAACTGTTTTTT; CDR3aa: CSATETGSNEKLFF
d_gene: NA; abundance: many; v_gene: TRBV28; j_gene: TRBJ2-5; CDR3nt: TGTGCCAGCAGTTCTCAGGGGAAAGGAGGACCAAAGACCCAGTACTTC; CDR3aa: CASSSQGKGGPKTQYF
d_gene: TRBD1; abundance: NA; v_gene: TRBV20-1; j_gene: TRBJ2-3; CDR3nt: TGCAGTGCATTTAACGCAGGGGGTTTCACAGATACGCAGTATTTT; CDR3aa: CSAFNAGGFTDTQYF
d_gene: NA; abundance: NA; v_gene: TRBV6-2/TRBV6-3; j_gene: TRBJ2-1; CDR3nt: TGTGCCACGCGCTTCCCCGAGGGGGTCGAGCAGTTCTTC; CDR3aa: CATRFPEGVEQFF
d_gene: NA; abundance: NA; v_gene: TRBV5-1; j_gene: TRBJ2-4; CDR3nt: TGCGCCAGCAGCTGGGGCTGGGTAGCGGAGGATAACCGAGCCAAAAACATTCAGTACTTC; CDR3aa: CASSWGWVAEDNRAKNIQYF
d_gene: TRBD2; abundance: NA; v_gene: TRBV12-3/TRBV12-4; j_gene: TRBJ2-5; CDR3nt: TGTGCCAGCAGTTTAGGGACTAGCGGGACTAAGACCCAGTACTTC; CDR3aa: CASSLGTSGTKTQYF
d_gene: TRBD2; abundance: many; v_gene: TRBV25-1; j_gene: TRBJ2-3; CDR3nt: TGTGCCAGCAGTGGACTAGCGGACACAGATACGCAGTATTTT; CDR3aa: CASSGLADTDTQYF
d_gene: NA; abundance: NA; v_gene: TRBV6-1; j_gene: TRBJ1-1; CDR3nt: TGTGCCAGCACTACTTCCGGGACACTCATAAGAAACACTGAAGCTTTCTTT; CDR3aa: CASTTSGTLIRNTEAFF
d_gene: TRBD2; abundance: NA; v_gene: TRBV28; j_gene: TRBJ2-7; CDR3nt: TGTGCCAGCAGTTTAAGCGCTAGCGGGCGGTACGAGCAGTACTTC; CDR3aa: CASSLSASGRYEQYF
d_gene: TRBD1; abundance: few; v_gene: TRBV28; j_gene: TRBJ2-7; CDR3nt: TGTGCCAGCAGTTTATCCGGGACAGGGAACTACGAGCAGTACTTC; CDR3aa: CASSLSGTGNYEQYF
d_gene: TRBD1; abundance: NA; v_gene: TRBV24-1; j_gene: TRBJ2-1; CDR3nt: TGTGCCACCAGTGAACCCGGACAGGGCAATGAGCAGTTCTTC; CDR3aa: CATSEPGQGNEQFF
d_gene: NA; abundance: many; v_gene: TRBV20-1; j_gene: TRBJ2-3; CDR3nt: TGCAGTGCTAGTGCCCGACGGAGGGGTAGCACAGATACGCAGTATTTT; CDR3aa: CSASARRRGSTDTQYF
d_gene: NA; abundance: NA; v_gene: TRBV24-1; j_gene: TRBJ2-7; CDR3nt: TGTGCCACCAGTGAATACCACAGGGAGGAACAGTACTTC; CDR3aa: CATSEYHREEQYF
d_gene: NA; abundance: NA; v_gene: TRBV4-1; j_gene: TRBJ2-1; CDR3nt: TGCGCCAGCAGCCAAGTTGGTGGGGGGCGGAGAAATGAGCAGTTCTTC; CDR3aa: CASSQVGGGRRNEQFF
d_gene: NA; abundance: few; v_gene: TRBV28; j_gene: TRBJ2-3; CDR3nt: TGTGCCAGCAGTTCCCGGACTAGCACAGATACGCAGTATTTT; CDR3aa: CASSSRTSTDTQYF
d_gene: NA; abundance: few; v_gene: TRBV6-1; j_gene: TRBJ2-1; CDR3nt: TGTGCCAGCAGTAGGGGCGGAAGAAATGAGCAGTTCTTC; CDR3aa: CASSRGGRNEQFF
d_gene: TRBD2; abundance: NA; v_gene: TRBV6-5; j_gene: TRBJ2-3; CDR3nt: TGTGCCAGCAGTTACTCAACGATTCTAGCGGGAGGTACAGATACGCAGTATTTT; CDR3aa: CASSYSTILAGGTDTQYF
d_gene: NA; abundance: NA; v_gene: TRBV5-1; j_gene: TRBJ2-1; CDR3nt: TGCGCCAGCAGCTTCCAGAGGGGGGGTACAAGGGAGCAGTTCTTC; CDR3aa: CASSFQRGGTREQFF
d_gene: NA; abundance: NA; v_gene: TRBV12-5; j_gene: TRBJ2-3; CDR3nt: TGTGCTAGTGGTTTGGTGGGAACAGATACGCAGTATTTT; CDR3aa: CASGLVGTDTQYF
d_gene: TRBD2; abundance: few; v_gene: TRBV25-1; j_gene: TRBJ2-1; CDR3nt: TGTGCCAGCAGTGCCCTGACTAGCGGATCCTACAATGAGCAGTTCTTC; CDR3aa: CASSALTSGSYNEQFF
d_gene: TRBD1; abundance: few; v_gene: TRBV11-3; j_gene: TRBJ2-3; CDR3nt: TGTGCCAGCAGCCAGGGACAGAGCACAGATACGCAGTATTTT; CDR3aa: CASSQGQSTDTQYF
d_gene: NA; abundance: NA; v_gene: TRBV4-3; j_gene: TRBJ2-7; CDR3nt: TGCGCCAGCAGCCAAGGTCGGTTCTCCTACGAGCAGTACTTC; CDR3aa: CASSQGRFSYEQYF
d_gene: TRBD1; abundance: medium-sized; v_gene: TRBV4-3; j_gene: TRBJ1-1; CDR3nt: TGCGCCAGCAGCCAAGATCTCTTGTCCCGGGACAGCCTCTATATGAGCACTGAAGCTTTCTTT; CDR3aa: CASSQDLLSRDSLYMSTEAFF
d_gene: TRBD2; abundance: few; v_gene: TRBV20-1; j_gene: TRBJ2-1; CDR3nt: TGCAGTGTCTCCTCACTAGCGGGAGCATACAATGAGCAGTTCTTC; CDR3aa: CSVSSLAGAYNEQFF
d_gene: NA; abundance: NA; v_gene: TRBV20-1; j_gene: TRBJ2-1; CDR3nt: TGCAGTGCTAGAGATTTTGTACAGGGTAACGATGAGCAGTTCTTC; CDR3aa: CSARDFVQGNDEQFF